This is a list of T cell receptor beta chains from one sample in a study of T cell repertoires in cytomegalovirus infection. TCRdb re-derived calls from the reads in MiXCR, one entry per CDR3 protein. The sample includes about a million distinct CDR3 sequences, around 30% seen only once; the top ten take about 14%. No antigens are known for them. Sequenced here: cultured CD8+ T cells from PBMCs, sampled from culture after CMV antigen stimulation. All receptors come from a human donor in good health (CMV status not recorded). Some clones in this sample may be carry-over from other donors' samples. CDR3s include the opening cysteine and the closing phenylalanine or tryptophan. D genes are given only for firm matches. Size is stated for part of the rows, as once, few or many counts, or as a class when the clone is expanded.

>.|TRBD1|TRBJ2-7|TRBV12-3/TRBV12-4
CASGSGQGLYEQYF
TGTGCCAGCGGCTCGGGACAGGGACTCTACGAGCAGTACTTC
>.|.|TRBJ1-1|TRBV19
CASSTGTWGEAFF
TGTGCCAGTAGTACTGGGACATGGGGTGAAGCTTTCTTT
>few|.|TRBJ1-1|TRBV19
CASSPQGTRTTEAFF
TGTGCCAGTAGTCCCCAAGGGACGAGAACCACTGAAGCTTTCTTT
>.|TRBD1|TRBJ1-2|TRBV6-1
CASSEAISEDRARVDYGYTF
TGTGCCAGCAGTGAAGCGATTTCGGAGGACAGGGCTCGTGTAGACTATGGCTACACCTTC
>.|.|TRBJ1-2|TRBV7-9
CASSLPSGYTF
TGTGCCAGCAGCTTACCTAGTGGCTACACCTTC
>.|.|TRBJ1-4|TRBV2
CASTEGVEEKLFF
TGTGCCTCCACGGAAGGTGTAGAAGAAAAACTGTTTTTT
>.|TRBD2|TRBJ2-1|TRBV27
CASIPTGTSGYNEQFF
TGTGCCAGCATCCCCACCGGGACTAGCGGCTACAATGAGCAGTTCTTC
>.|.|TRBJ1-2|TRBV6-2/TRBV6-3
CATDQTPGHFYGYTF
TGTGCCACCGATCAAACTCCGGGACACTTCTATGGCTACACCTTC
>many|TRBD1|TRBJ2-5|TRBV28
CASSLAWDSQETQYF
TGTGCCAGCAGTTTAGCTTGGGACAGTCAAGAGACCCAGTACTTC
>few|.|TRBJ1-1|TRBV7-9
CASSYRDGVTEAFF
TGTGCCAGCAGTTACAGGGATGGGGTCACTGAAGCTTTCTTT
>.|TRBD2|TRBJ2-1|TRBV19
CASSIDSGGGSYNEQFF
TGTGCCAGTAGTATAGATAGCGGGGGGGGATCCTACAATGAGCAGTTCTTC
>few|TRBD1|TRBJ2-2|TRBV4-3
CASSHRTGPTGELFF
TGCGCCAGCAGCCATCGGACAGGGCCCACCGGGGAGCTGTTTTTT
>few|TRBD1|TRBJ1-2|TRBV27
CASSLSQGAVGYTF
TGTGCCAGCAGTTTATCGCAGGGGGCTGTTGGCTACACCTTC
>.|.|TRBJ2-1|TRBV6-1
CASSEFPSAANNEQFF
TGTGCCAGCAGTGAGTTTCCGTCGGCAGCAAACAATGAGCAGTTCTTC
>.|.|TRBJ2-5|TRBV5-4
CASSLESGAWRETQYF
TGTGCCAGCAGCTTGGAGTCGGGGGCTTGGCGAGAGACCCAGTACTTC
>few|TRBD2|TRBJ2-1|TRBV11-1
CASSPGLAGKTDNEQFF
TGTGCCAGCAGCCCAGGACTAGCGGGGAAAACAGACAATGAGCAGTTCTTC
>.|.|TRBJ2-2|TRBV7-9
CASSLDLGHTGELFF
TGTGCCAGCAGCTTAGATCTGGGTCACACCGGGGAGCTGTTTTTT
>many|TRBD1|TRBJ2-5|TRBV7-8
CASSSPDRDQETQYF
TGTGCCAGCAGTTCTCCGGACAGGGACCAAGAGACCCAGTACTTC
>.|TRBD2|TRBJ2-3|TRBV6-1
CAIQTSPGGGTQYF
TGTGCCATACAGACTAGCCCCGGCGGGGGTACGCAGTATTTT
>few|TRBD2|TRBJ2-1|TRBV4-1
CASSRIERGGSAEQFF
TGCGCCAGCAGCCGAATAGAGCGGGGGGGCAGCGCTGAGCAGTTCTTC
>many|.|TRBJ1-1|TRBV7-7
CASSLRVGDTEAFF
TGTGCCAGCAGCCTCAGGGTTGGGGACACTGAAGCTTTCTTT
>many|TRBD2|TRBJ2-5|TRBV11-2
CASSSGLAGAAGETQYF
TGTGCCAGCAGCTCGGGACTAGCGGGGGCAGCTGGGGAGACCCAGTACTTC
>.|TRBD1|TRBJ2-3|TRBV28
CASSFPQQGGYTDTQYF
TGTGCCAGCAGTTTCCCTCAACAGGGGGGCTACACAGATACGCAGTATTTT
>.|.|TRBJ1-5|TRBV6-1
CASSKAQGSNQPQHF
TGTGCCAGCAGTAAAGCGCAGGGCAGCAATCAGCCCCAGCATTTT
>few|.|TRBJ1-5|TRBV7-6
CASSPGGRGSIQPQHF
TGTGCCAGCAGCCCCGGGGGGCGGGGATCGATTCAGCCCCAGCATTTT